This T cell receptor (beta chain) came from a study of control samples from healthy donors and cancer patients. Sequencing used immunoSEQ multiplex PCR; TCRdb keeps in-frame clones, though not all of them. Here the sample spans roughly 200,000 clones, roughly 94% being singletons. CDR1 is ENHRY and CDR2 is SYGVKD in the germline V gene. The trim removed 10 bases at V and 6 bases at J, leaving 9 bases unmatched. The CDR3 runs 13 residues. The source material was blood. This clonotype was obtained from a man aged 50 to 60 in good health. The chain recombines TRBV10-3 with TRBJ1-5, with 7 bases aligning to TRBD1. CDR3 nucleotides: TGTGCCACCGCCGGGACAGAAACTCAGCCCCAGCATTTT. Its translation is CATAGTETQPQHF.